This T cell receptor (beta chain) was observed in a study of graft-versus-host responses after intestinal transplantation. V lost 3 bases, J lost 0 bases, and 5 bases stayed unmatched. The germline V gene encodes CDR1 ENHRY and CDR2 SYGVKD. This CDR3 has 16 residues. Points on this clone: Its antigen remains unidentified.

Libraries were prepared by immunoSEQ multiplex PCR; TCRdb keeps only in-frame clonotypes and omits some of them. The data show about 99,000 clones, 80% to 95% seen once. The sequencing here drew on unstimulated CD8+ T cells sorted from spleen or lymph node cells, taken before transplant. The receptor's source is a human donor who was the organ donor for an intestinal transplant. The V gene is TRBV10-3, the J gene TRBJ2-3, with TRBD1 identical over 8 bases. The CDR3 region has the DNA TGTGCCATCAGTGAACGGGACAGGATGAGCACAGATACGCAGTATTTT. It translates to CAISERDRMSTDTQYF.